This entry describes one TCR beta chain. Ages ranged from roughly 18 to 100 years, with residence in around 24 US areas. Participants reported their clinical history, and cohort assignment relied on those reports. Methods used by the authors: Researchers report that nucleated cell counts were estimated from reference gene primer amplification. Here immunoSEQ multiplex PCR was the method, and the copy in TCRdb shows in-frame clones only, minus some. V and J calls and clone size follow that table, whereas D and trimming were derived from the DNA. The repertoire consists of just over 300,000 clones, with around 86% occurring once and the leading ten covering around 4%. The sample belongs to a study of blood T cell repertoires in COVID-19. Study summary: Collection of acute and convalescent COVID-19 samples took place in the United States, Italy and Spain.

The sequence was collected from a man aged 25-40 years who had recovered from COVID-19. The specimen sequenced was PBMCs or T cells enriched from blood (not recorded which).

Here the CDR3 DNA reads TGTGCCAGCAGCTTATGGTACGAGGACAGGGCAAAAAACATTCAGTACTTC. The encoded protein is CASSLWYEDRAKNIQYF. The chain links TRBV7-2 to TRBJ2-4, with 8 bases matching TRBD1. Germline CDR1 and CDR2: SGHTA and FQGNSA. The CDR3 extends over 17 amino acids. Losses at the gene ends were 2 bases for V and 4 bases for J; bases not matched to a gene: 10.